This T cell receptor (beta chain) comes out of a study of cytomegalovirus exposure and HLA in healthy donors. PCR amplification relied on 60 Vbeta primers (plus 13 Jbeta primers). Sequencing used immunoSEQ multiplex PCR; TCRdb keeps in-frame clones, though not all of them. This table lists 65,000 to 90,000 clones. V was clipped by 0 bases and J by 12 bases, with 20 bases between them. The CDR3 length is 15 residues. CDR1 is SGHAT, CDR2 FQNNGV, per germline. This TCR was sampled from a man between 40 and 49 years old in good health and CMV-seronegative. The sequenced material came from PBMCs. The chain joins TRBV11-2 to TRBJ2-5; D possibly corresponds to TRBD2 (7 bases). CDR3 residues: CASSLDGGADGREYF. DNA of the CDR3: TGTGCCAGCAGCTTAGATGGGGGGGCCGACGGCCGAGAGTACTTC.